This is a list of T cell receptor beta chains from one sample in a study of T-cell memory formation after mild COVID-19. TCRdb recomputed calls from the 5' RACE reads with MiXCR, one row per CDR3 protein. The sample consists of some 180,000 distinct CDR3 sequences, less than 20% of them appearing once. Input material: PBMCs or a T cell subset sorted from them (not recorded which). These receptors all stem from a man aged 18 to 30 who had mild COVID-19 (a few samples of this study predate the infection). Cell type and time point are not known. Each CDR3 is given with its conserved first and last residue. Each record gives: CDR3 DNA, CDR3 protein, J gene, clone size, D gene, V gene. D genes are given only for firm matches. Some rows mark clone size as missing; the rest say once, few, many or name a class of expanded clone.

TGCAGCGTTGCGGGACAGACTTACGAGCAGTACTTC CSVAGQTYEQYF TRBJ2-7 many TRBD1 TRBV29-1
TGTGCCAGCAGGGGATTCGAGTATGGCTACACCTTC CASRGFEYGYTF TRBJ1-2 NA NA TRBV6-5
TGTGCCAGCTCCACGGGGGTTGGTACTGAAGCTTTCTTT CASSTGVGTEAFF TRBJ1-1 few NA TRBV18
TGTGCCAGCTCACCGGGTATCGGCTGGGACACTGAAGCTTTCTTT CASSPGIGWDTEAFF TRBJ1-1 NA NA TRBV18
TGCGCCAGCAGCTTGCCCAGCGGCGCCCGCACAGATACGCAGTATTTT CASSLPSGARTDTQYF TRBJ2-3 NA NA TRBV5-1
TGTGCCAGCAGCTTATTCGGAACAGGGGGTAACAATGAGCAGTTCTTC CASSLFGTGGNNEQFF TRBJ2-1 few TRBD1 TRBV7-6
TGTGCCAGCAGCTCCGGGACTACCAATGAGCAGTTCTTC CASSSGTTNEQFF TRBJ2-1 NA TRBD2 TRBV7-2
TGTGCCAGCAGCTTGGGGGGCCGTCGAAACATTCAGTACTTC CASSLGGRRNIQYF TRBJ2-4 few NA TRBV11-2
TGCAGTGCTAGAGAGTCGCGGACAGATACGCAGTATTTT CSARESRTDTQYF TRBJ2-3 many NA TRBV20-1
TGTGCCAGCAGTTATGATGCAGGGGGAAGCTATGGCTACACCTTC CASSYDAGGSYGYTF TRBJ1-2 few TRBD1 TRBV6-5
TGTGCCAGCAGTCTGACAGAGAATGAAAAACTGTTTTTT CASSLTENEKLFF TRBJ1-4 NA NA TRBV12-3/TRBV12-4
TGTGCCAGCAGTTTACGGGGAGGGAATGGCTACACCTTC CASSLRGGNGYTF TRBJ1-2 NA NA TRBV27
TGCGCCAGCAGCCCGCGACAGCAGAGAGGCTATGGCTACACCTTC CASSPRQQRGYGYTF TRBJ1-2 NA NA TRBV4-3
TGTGCCAGCAGCTCGACAAGGGGACTTAATGAGCAGTTCTTC CASSSTRGLNEQFF TRBJ2-1 many NA TRBV11-2
TGTGCCAGCAGCCCCGGGACAGGAATTAATTCACCCCTCCACTTT CASSPGTGINSPLHF TRBJ1-6 NA TRBD1 TRBV7-2
TGCGCCAGCAGCTTTGTATCGGCAATTCTAAACTATGGCTACACCTTC CASSFVSAILNYGYTF TRBJ1-2 few NA TRBV5-1
TGTGCCAGCAAACCAGGGGGTGCTTTTGGCTACACCTTC CASKPGGAFGYTF TRBJ1-2 many TRBD1 TRBV27
TGCGCCAGCAGCTTTCGGGGCCTTAATGAAAAACTGTTTTTT CASSFRGLNEKLFF TRBJ1-4 NA NA TRBV5-1
TGTGCCACCAGCAGAGATTATGTTAGAGCGGCCCATGAGCAGTTCTTC CATSRDYVRAAHEQFF TRBJ2-1 NA NA TRBV15
TGCGCCAGCAGCTCGGGACAGGGTTTCTACGAGCAGTACTTC CASSSGQGFYEQYF TRBJ2-7 NA TRBD1 TRBV5-1
TGTGCCAGCAGCTTGTGGGGTAGCACAGATACGCAGTATTTT CASSLWGSTDTQYF TRBJ2-3 NA NA TRBV7-9
TGCGCCAGCACCCCACAGGGTATGAATAATTCACCCCTCCACTTT CASTPQGMNNSPLHF TRBJ1-6 few NA TRBV5-1
TGTGCCAGCAGCCAGGGACCGGGGTTCCTGCGCTACGAGCAGTACTTC CASSQGPGFLRYEQYF TRBJ2-7 many NA TRBV3-1
TGTGCCAGCAGCTTCCTACGGGGTTCTACCGACCAGGAGACCCAGTACTTC CASSFLRGSTDQETQYF TRBJ2-5 NA NA TRBV7-2
TGTGCCAGCAGCGCCTCTGCCGGGACAGGGGGAGGAGATACGCAGTATTTT CASSASAGTGGGDTQYF TRBJ2-3 NA TRBD1 TRBV11-3
TGTGCCAGTAGTGGGACAGACACTGAAGCTTTCTTT CASSGTDTEAFF TRBJ1-1 NA TRBD1 TRBV19
TGCGCCAGCAGCAAAGAGGACAGGAACACTGAAGCTTTCTTT CASSKEDRNTEAFF TRBJ1-1 few NA TRBV5-1
TGCAGTGCCCGCCGGGGTCCAGGGTTAGAGACCCAGTACTTC CSARRGPGLETQYF TRBJ2-5 few NA TRBV20-1
TGTGCCACCTCCTCAGGACAGAACCGCCAAGAGACCCAGTACTTC CATSSGQNRQETQYF TRBJ2-5 few NA TRBV28
TGTGCCAGCAGGACCGGGACGGCTACCTACGAGCAGTACTTC CASRTGTATYEQYF TRBJ2-7 NA NA TRBV12-3/TRBV12-4
TGTGCCAGCAGCTTCGCGGGGACAGGACCCAATGAGCAGTTCTTC CASSFAGTGPNEQFF TRBJ2-1 few TRBD1 TRBV7-3